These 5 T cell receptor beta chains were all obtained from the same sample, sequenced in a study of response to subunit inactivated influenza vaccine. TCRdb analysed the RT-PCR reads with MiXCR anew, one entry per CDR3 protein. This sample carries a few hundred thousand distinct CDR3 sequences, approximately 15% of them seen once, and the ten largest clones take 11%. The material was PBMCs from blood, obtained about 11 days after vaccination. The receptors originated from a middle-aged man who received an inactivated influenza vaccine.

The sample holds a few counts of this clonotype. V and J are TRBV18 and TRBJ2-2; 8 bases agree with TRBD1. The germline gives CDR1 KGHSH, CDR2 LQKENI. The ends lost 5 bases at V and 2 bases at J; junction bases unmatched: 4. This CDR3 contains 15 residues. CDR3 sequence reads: CASSWTGTNTGELFF. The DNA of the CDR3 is TGTGCCAGCTCATGGACAGGGACCAACACCGGGGAGCTGTTTTTT. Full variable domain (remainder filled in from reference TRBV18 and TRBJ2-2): NAGVMQNPRHLVRRRGQEARLRCSPMKGHSHVYWYRQLPEEGLKFMVYLQKENIIDESGMPKERFSAEFPKEGPSILRIQQVVRGDSAAYFCASSWTGTNTGELFFGEGSRLTVL.

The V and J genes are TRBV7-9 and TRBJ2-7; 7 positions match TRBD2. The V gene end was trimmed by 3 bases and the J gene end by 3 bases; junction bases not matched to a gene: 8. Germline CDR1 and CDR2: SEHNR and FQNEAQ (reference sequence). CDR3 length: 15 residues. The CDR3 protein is CASSLGGGLGYEQYF. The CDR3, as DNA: TGTGCCAGCAGCTTGGGGGGGGGACTTGGCTACGAGCAGTACTTC. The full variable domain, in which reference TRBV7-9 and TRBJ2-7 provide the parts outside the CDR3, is DTGVSQNPRHKITKRGQNVTFRCDPISEHNRLYWYRQTLGQGPEFLTYFQNEAQLEKSRLLSDRFSAERPKGSFSTLEIQRTEQGDSAMYLCASSLGGGLGYEQYFGPGTRLTVT.

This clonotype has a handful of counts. CDR3: CATSRGRNSNQPQHF. The CDR3 nucleotides read TGTGCCACCAGCAGAGGTCGGAATAGCAATCAGCCCCAGCATTTT. The J gene is TRBJ1-5, the V gene TRBV15; unclear D gene. This CDR3 has 15 amino acids. V lost 1 base and J lost 0, with 7 bases in between. Germline CDR1 LNHNV, CDR2 YYDKDF (reference sequence).

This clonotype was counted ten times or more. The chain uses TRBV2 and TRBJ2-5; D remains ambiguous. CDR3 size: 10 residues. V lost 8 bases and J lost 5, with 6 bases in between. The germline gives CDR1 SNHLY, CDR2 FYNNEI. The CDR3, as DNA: TGTGCCAGCCACCTGGAGACCCAGTACTTC. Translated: CASHLETQYF.

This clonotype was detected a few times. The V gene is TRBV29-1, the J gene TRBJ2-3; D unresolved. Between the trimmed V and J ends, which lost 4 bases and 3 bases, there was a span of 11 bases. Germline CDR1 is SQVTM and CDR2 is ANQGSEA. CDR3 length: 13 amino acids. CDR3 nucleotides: TGCAGCGTTGGAGGTCTTATAACAGATACGCAGTATTTT. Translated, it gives CSVGGLITDTQYF.